This is a list of T cell receptor beta chains from one sample in a study of cytomegalovirus exposure and HLA in healthy donors. Using immunoSEQ multiplex PCR, the repertoire was profiled, and TCRdb retains in-frame clones only, with some absent. The repertoire includes about 150,000 clones, 86% of them detected once, and roughly 1.9% sits in the top ten. Material for sequencing was PBMCs. These receptors were collected from a human donor in good health. The CDR3 runs from the conserved cysteine through the conserved F or W. The D gene is left open where the match is weak. The size entry is marked missing in some rows and otherwise reads once, few, many or a size class.

TRBV21-1	NA	TRBJ2-7	NA	TGTGCCAGCAGCAAAGTTGGGGGACAGCCCTACGAGCAGTACTTC	CASSKVGGQPYEQYF
TRBV7-8	NA	TRBJ1-2	NA	TGTGCCAGCAGCCTCATCTCACAGGGAAGCTATGGCTACACCTTC	CASSLISQGSYGYTF
TRBV7-9	TRBD1	TRBJ2-3	NA	TGTGCCAGCAGCCCCGGGGACAGCAGCACAGATACGCAGTATTTT	CASSPGDSSTDTQYF
TRBV6-6	NA	TRBJ1-1	NA	TGTGCCAGCAGTTCTCGGACAGCGAACACTGAAGCTTTCTTT	CASSSRTANTEAFF
TRBV5-1	NA	TRBJ2-1	NA	TGCGCCAGCACCTTAGGAGGCTACAATGAGCAGTTCTTC	CASTLGGYNEQFF
TRBV5-1	TRBD2	TRBJ2-1	NA	TGCGCCAGCAGCTTGGATTTCGGGGGGAATAATGAGCAGTTCTTC	CASSLDFGGNNEQFF
TRBV19	TRBD1	TRBJ1-2	NA	TGTGCCAGTCGAGGGGGACAGGGGAGCGGCTACACCTTC	CASRGGQGSGYTF
TRBV21-1	NA	TRBJ2-5	NA	TGTGCCAGCAGCAAATATGGTGTCAGGGTAATGTACCAAGAGACCCAGTACTTC	CASSKYGVRVMYQETQYF
TRBV6-6	TRBD1	TRBJ2-7	NA	TGTGCCAGCAGCCCCGGCAGGGGGTTTTCCTACGAGCAGTACTTC	CASSPGRGFSYEQYF
TRBV7-3	TRBD2	TRBJ2-7	NA	TGTGCCAGCAGCTTAGGACCGGGAGGGTCCTACGAGCAGTACTTC	CASSLGPGGSYEQYF
TRBV18	TRBD2	TRBJ2-7	NA	TGTGCCAGCTCCCAGGGAGGGAGCTACGAGCAGTACTTC	CASSQGGSYEQYF
TRBV30	NA	TRBJ2-1	NA	TGTGCCTGGAGTGTTCTAGGGCTAGCGACTAATGAGCAGTTCTTC	CAWSVLGLATNEQFF
TRBV5-1	TRBD2	TRBJ2-7	NA	TGCGCCAGCAGCTTACCTAGCGGGAGGCTCTCCTACGAGCAGTACTTC	CASSLPSGRLSYEQYF
TRBV19	TRBD1	TRBJ2-7	NA	TGTGCCAGTAGTACCCTCGGGACAGGGTTATCCTACGAGCAGTACTTC	CASSTLGTGLSYEQYF
TRBV15	TRBD2	TRBJ2-3	NA	TGTGCCACCAGCAGAGACCCACGGGGGGGCCATGGCACAGATACGCAGTATTTT	CATSRDPRGGHGTDTQYF
TRBV7-7	TRBD1	TRBJ2-5	NA	TGTGCCAGCAGCCGTGACAGGGGGGAGACCCAGTACTTC	CASSRDRGETQYF
TRBV6-1	TRBD1	TRBJ1-5	NA	TGTGCCAGCAGTGTCAGGGGGAGCAATCAGCCCCAGCATTTT	CASSVRGSNQPQHF
TRBV29-1	TRBD1	TRBJ2-7	once	TGCAGCGTTGCTCACAGGGGGGAACCCTACGAGCAGTACTTC	CSVAHRGEPYEQYF
TRBV6-6	NA	TRBJ1-1	once	TGTGCCAGCTTCTCACAGGGATTAGGGACTGAAGCTTTCTTT	CASFSQGLGTEAFF
TRBV18	TRBD1	TRBJ2-7	NA	TGTGCCAGCTCAGAGCTTCCCGGGACAGGGTCCTCCTACGAGCAGTACTTC	CASSELPGTGSSYEQYF
TRBV11-2	NA	TRBJ2-5	NA	TGTGCCAGCAGCTTAGAGGGTCAGCCCGGGGAGACCCAGTACTTC	CASSLEGQPGETQYF
TRBV7-9	NA	TRBJ1-2	few	TGTGCCAGCAGCTTAGCCCTCGGGGGCTACACCTTC	CASSLALGGYTF
TRBV5-4	TRBD1	TRBJ1-1	NA	TGTGCCAGCAGCTTTAGACAGGGAGAGACTGAAGCTTTCTTT	CASSFRQGETEAFF
TRBV7-8	NA	TRBJ2-7	NA	TGTGCCAGCAGCTTCGCAGGCCGGGGACACTACGAGCAGTACTTC	CASSFAGRGHYEQYF
TRBV7-2	NA	TRBJ1-2	NA	TGTGCCAGCAGCTTGGGGGGGGGCTATGGCTACACCTTC	CASSLGGGYGYTF
TRBV5-1	NA	TRBJ2-3	NA	TGCGCCAGCAGCGGGGTAGCGGGCACAGATACGCAGTATTTT	CASSGVAGTDTQYF
TRBV5-1	NA	TRBJ2-5	NA	TGCGCCAGCAGCTTGGCCGGTGCCCTCCAAGAGACCCAGTACTTC	CASSLAGALQETQYF
TRBV11-3	NA	TRBJ1-3	NA	TGTGCCAGCAGCTTAGGTGGAGACTCTGGAAACACCATATATTTT	CASSLGGDSGNTIYF
TRBV7-2	NA	TRBJ2-5	NA	TGTGCCAGCAGCTTAGAGGGTGGGGCGAGGACCCAGTACTTC	CASSLEGGARTQYF
TRBV27	NA	TRBJ1-1	once	TGTGCCAGCAGTCAACAGGGCAACTCGGAGTGGACTGAAGCTTTCTTT	CASSQQGNSEWTEAFF
TRBV29-1	NA	TRBJ1-1	NA	TGCAGCGTTGAACGGAGCGGCACTGAAGCTTTCTTT	CSVERSGTEAFF
TRBV7-3	NA	TRBJ2-7	NA	TGTGCCAGCAGCTTAAAACCGCCGGGACTGCGAACCTCCTACGAGCAGTACTTC	CASSLKPPGLRTSYEQYF
TRBV11-3	TRBD2	TRBJ2-1	NA	TGTGCCAGCAGCGAACACACTAGCGCCGAGCAGTTCTTC	CASSEHTSAEQFF
TRBV5-4	NA	TRBJ2-1	NA	TGTGCCAGCAGCGTGGACAGTTCCTACAATGAGCAGTTCTTC	CASSVDSSYNEQFF
TRBV6-1	NA	TRBJ1-5	few	TGTGCCAGCAGTAAACACCCCGAGGGCAATCAGCCCCAGCATTTT	CASSKHPEGNQPQHF
TRBV5-1	NA	TRBJ2-5	NA	TGCGCCAGCAGCACAACCGGGACAAACCCCCCAGAGACCCAGTACTTC	CASSTTGTNPPETQYF
TRBV5-1	TRBD2	TRBJ2-1	NA	TGCGCCAGCAGCTTGGTGTCTAGCGGGGGTAATAATGAGCAGTTCTTC	CASSLVSSGGNNEQFF
TRBV5-4	TRBD2	TRBJ2-7	NA	TGTGCCAGCAGCCAACCGGGACTAGCGTCCTACGAGCAGTACTTC	CASSQPGLASYEQYF
TRBV9	TRBD2	TRBJ2-3	NA	TGTGCCAGCAGCCTCAATAACGGGGGGAGCACAGATACGCAGTATTTT	CASSLNNGGSTDTQYF
TRBV6-5	NA	TRBJ1-2	few	TGTGCCAGCAGTTACGGCGGGCCTGACTATGGCTACACCTTC	CASSYGGPDYGYTF
TRBV9	TRBD1	TRBJ1-5	NA	TGTGCCAGCAGCCCTACAGGGGCGCATCAGCCCCAGCATTTT	CASSPTGAHQPQHF
TRBV30	TRBD1	TRBJ1-2	NA	TGTGCCTGGCTATTTGGCGACAGGGCGGATGGCTACACCTTC	CAWLFGDRADGYTF
TRBV6-1	TRBD2	TRBJ2-1	NA	TGTGCCAGCATGAGACTAGCGGGGGGTTTCGATGAGCAGTTCTTC	CASMRLAGGFDEQFF
TRBV7-2	NA	TRBJ1-4	NA	TGTGCCAGCCGACTCACATCTAGACAGAGCGAAAAACTGTTTTTT	CASRLTSRQSEKLFF
TRBV5-6	TRBD2	TRBJ2-4	few	TGTGCCAGCAGCTTATGGGGAGGGACTAAAAACATTCAGTACTTC	CASSLWGGTKNIQYF
TRBV27	NA	TRBJ1-2	few	TGTGCCAGCAGTTTCCGGGGAGATGGCTACACCTTC	CASSFRGDGYTF
TRBV19	TRBD1	TRBJ2-5	few	TGTGCCAGTAGTATTGGGGGTTTTGGACAGGGCCACGGAGAGACCCAGTACTTC	CASSIGGFGQGHGETQYF